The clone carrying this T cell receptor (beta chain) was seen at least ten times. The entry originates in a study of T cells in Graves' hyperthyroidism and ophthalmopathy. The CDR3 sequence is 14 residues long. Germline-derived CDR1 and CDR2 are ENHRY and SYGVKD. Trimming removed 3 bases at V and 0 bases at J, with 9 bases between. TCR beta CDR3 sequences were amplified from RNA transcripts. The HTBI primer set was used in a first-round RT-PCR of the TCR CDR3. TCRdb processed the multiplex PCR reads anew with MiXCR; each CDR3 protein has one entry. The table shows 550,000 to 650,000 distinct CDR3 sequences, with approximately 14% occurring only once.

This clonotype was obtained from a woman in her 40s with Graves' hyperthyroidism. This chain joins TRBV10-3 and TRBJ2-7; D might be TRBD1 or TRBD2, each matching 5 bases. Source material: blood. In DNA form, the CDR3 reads TGTGCCATCAGTGACTCAGGGAGCTCCTACGAGCAGTACTTC. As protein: CAISDSGSSYEQYF.